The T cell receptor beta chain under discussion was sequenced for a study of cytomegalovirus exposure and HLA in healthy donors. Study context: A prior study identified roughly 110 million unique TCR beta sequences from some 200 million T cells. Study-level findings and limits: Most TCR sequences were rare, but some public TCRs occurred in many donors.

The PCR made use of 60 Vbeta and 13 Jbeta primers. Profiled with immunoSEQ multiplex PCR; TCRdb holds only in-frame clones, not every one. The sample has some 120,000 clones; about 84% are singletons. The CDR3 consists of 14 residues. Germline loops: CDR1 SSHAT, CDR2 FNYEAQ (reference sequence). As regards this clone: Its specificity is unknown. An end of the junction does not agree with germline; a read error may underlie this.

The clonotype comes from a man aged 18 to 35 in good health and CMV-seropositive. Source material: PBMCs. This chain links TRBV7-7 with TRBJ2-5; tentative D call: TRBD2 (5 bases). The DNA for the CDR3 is TGTGCTAGCAGCTTAGTCCCGGGGCAAGAGACCCAGTACTTC. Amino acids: CASSLVPGQETQYF.